The 25 T cell receptor beta chains presented below share a single source sample, sequenced in a study of cytomegalovirus exposure and HLA in healthy donors. The table came from immunoSEQ multiplex PCR; TCRdb's copy has only in-frame clones and leaves some out. This table has fewer than 250,000 clones, about 87% appearing once. Sequencing was carried out using PBMCs. The receptors come from a young man in good health and CMV-seronegative.

The chain joins TRBV9 to TRBJ1-4; 9 bases line up with TRBD1. This CDR3 contains 15 residues. Unmatched junction bases numbered 9, after V lost 4 bases and J lost 8 bases. Germline V lookup: CDR1 SGDLS, CDR2 YYNGEE. In DNA form, the CDR3 reads TGTGCCAGCAGCCTGGGGACAGGGATTTTGGAAAAACTGTTTTTT. The encoded protein is CASSLGTGILEKLFF.

J is TRBJ2-5 and V is TRBV27; D is uncertain. CDR1 is MNHEY and CDR2 is SMNVEV in the germline V gene (reference sequence). V lost 8 bases and J lost 5, with 3 bases in between. CDR3 size: 9 residues. CDR3 DNA sequence: TGTGCCAGCCCGGAGACCCAGTACTTC. Translated, it gives CASPETQYF.

The chain is built from TRBV9 and TRBJ2-7, with TRBD1 matching over 7 bases. Trimming removed 0 bases from V and 2 bases from J; junction bases left unmatched: 8. The CDR3 sequence is 16 residues long. In germline, CDR1 is SGDLS, CDR2 YYNGEE. In DNA form, the CDR3 reads TGTGCCAGCAGCGTAGGCCGGGACAGCTTTACCTACGAGCAGTACTTC. Its translation is CASSVGRDSFTYEQYF.

The chain links TRBV18 to TRBJ2-1; 9 bases are a match to TRBD2. This CDR3 comprises 18 residues. Unmatched junction bases numbered 8, after V lost 2 bases and J lost 0 bases. Germline V CDR1 and CDR2: KGHSH, LQKENI. The CDR3 is CASSPSGRRGGSYNEQFF. The CDR3 nucleotides read TGTGCCAGCTCACCAAGTGGTCGGCGGGGGGGCTCCTACAATGAGCAGTTCTTC.

This chain joins TRBV6-1 and TRBJ1-3; D perhaps matches TRBD1 (6 bases). The V end was cut by 0 bases, the J end by 0 bases, with 9 bases between. CDR1 and CDR2 (germline): MNHNS, SASEGT. There are 16 residues in the CDR3. The CDR3 reads CASSEADSFSGNTIYF. The CDR3 nucleotides are TGTGCCAGCAGTGAAGCGGACAGTTTCTCTGGAAACACCATATATTTT.

The chain links TRBV7-3 to TRBJ2-1, with D possibly matching TRBD2 (5 bases). Germline lookup yields CDR1 SGHTA and CDR2 FQGTGA. Trimming pared 5 bases from V and 4 bases from J, leaving 15 bases between. This CDR3 spans 15 amino acids. CDR3 loop: CASSPGSSPYNEQFF. Written as DNA, the CDR3 is TGTGCCAGCAGCCCTGGGTCTAGCCCTTACAATGAGCAGTTCTTC.

The chain employs TRBV9 and TRBJ2-5; 11 nucleotides agree with TRBD1. CDR1 and CDR2 (germline): SGDLS, YYNGEE. This CDR3 has 15 amino acids. The V and J ends lost 4 bases and 5 bases, in that order; junction bases with no gene match: 7. CDR3 loop: CASSPRTGGTETQYF. CDR3 DNA: TGTGCCAGCAGCCCTCGGACAGGGGGCACGGAGACCCAGTACTTC.

This CDR3 reads CAWSVGGWEKLFF. The CDR3 region has the DNA TGTGCCTGGAGTGTAGGGGGCTGGGAAAAACTGTTTTTT. The J gene is TRBJ1-4, the V gene TRBV30; 7 bases agree with TRBD1. Germline V CDR1 and CDR2: GTSNPN, SVGIG (reference sequence). V trimming: 0 bases; J trimming: 8 bases; junction bases outside the gene matches: 3. There are 13 residues in the CDR3.

The chain carries TRBV7-2 and TRBJ2-1, with D possibly matching TRBD2 (6 bases). V was trimmed by 0 bases and J by 9 bases, leaving 9 bases between them. CDR3 length: 13 amino acids. In germline, CDR1 is SGHTA, CDR2 FQGNSA. CDR3 residues: CASSLAQEGEQFF. CDR3 coding DNA: TGTGCCAGCAGCTTAGCGCAGGAGGGTGAGCAGTTCTTC.

The chain couples TRBV5-1 to TRBJ2-1; no definite D call. The V gene's germline CDR1 is SGHRS and CDR2 YFSETQ. Trimming took off 0 bases at V and 0 bases at J, with 10 bases between the two ends. This CDR3 region has 16 residues. CDR3 DNA sequence: TGCGCCAGCAGCTTGGTCGATTCCAGCTCCTACAATGAGCAGTTCTTC. Its protein product is CASSLVDSSSYNEQFF.

This chain uses TRBV6-5 with TRBJ1-1, with TRBD1 as a possible D gene (6 bases). This CDR3 spans 14 amino acids. CDR1 and CDR2 (germline): MNHEY, SVGAGI. The V gene lost 10 bases and the J gene lost 5 bases, with 20 bases spanning the gap. CDR3 nucleotide sequence: TGTGCCACCACCCAGGGGAAAATTGCAACTGAAGCTTTCTTT. It encodes CATTQGKIATEAFF.

In DNA, the CDR3 is TGTGCCAGCAGCTTTGCGACTTCAAATCAGCCCCAGCATTTT. This codes for CASSFATSNQPQHF. The V and J genes are TRBV7-8 and TRBJ1-5, with D unclear. V was clipped by 3 bases and J by 4 bases, with 10 bases between them. This CDR3 is built from 14 residues. Germline assignment: CDR1 SGHVS and CDR2 FQNEAQ.

The CDR3 sequence: CASSFGPRDKETQYF. In nucleotides, the CDR3 is TGCGCCAGCAGCTTCGGCCCGAGGGACAAAGAGACCCAGTACTTC. The chain uses TRBV5-1 and TRBJ2-5, with a weak D call TRBD1 (6 bases). CDR1 is SGHRS and CDR2 is YFSETQ in the germline V gene. Trimming stripped 2 bases from V and 3 bases from J, with 14 bases between. CDR3 length: 15 amino acids.

Regarding this clone: A junction end diverges from the germline sequence, so it may reflect a read error. DNA of the CDR3: TGTGCCATCAGTGAGCCCCCGTACAGTGAGCAGTTCTTC. This sequence encodes CAISEPPYSEQFF. The chain combines TRBV10-3 with TRBJ2-1; D is undetermined. CDR1 ENHRY and CDR2 SYGVKD come from the germline V gene. The CDR3 extends over 13 amino acids.

V and J are TRBV4-2 and TRBJ2-4; D unclear. Germline V gene lookup returns CDR1 LGHNA and CDR2 YNFKEQ. CDR3 size: 14 residues. The germline V and J ends were trimmed by 0 bases and 0 bases, with 3 bases remaining between them. The chain's CDR3 is CASSQERAKNIQYF. The CDR3 nucleotides are TGTGCCAGCAGCCAAGAGCGAGCCAAAAACATTCAGTACTTC.

J is TRBJ1-1 and V is TRBV5-4, with 8 bases aligning to TRBD1. The CDR3 contains 13 residues. After removal of 5 bases from V and 7 bases from J, the junction contained 7 bases not matched to a gene. Looked up from germline, CDR1 is SGHNT and CDR2 is YYREEE (reference sequence). The CDR3: CASRAAGGIEAFF. For the CDR3, the DNA is TGTGCCAGCAGGGCGGCAGGGGGCATTGAAGCTTTCTTT.

This clone was recorded a few times. This chain links TRBV28 with TRBJ2-7; D remains ambiguous. Germline CDR1 and CDR2: MDHEN and SYDVKM. Trimming took off 1 base at V and 2 bases at J, with 12 bases between the two ends. The CDR3 is 15 amino acids. The CDR3, as DNA: TGTGCCAGCAGTTTATACTCAGGCGCCGCCTACGAGCAGTACTTC. Amino acids: CASSLYSGAAYEQYF.

The chain combines TRBV4-3 with TRBJ2-2; tentative D call: TRBD1 (6 bases). The ends were cut back, 0 bases at V and 6 bases at J, with 14 bases in the middle. From germline, CDR1 is LGHNA and CDR2 YSLEER. The CDR3 sequence is 16 residues long. The CDR3 spells CASSQDVGGRSGELFF. CDR3 sequence (DNA): TGCGCCAGCAGCCAAGATGTAGGGGGTCGGTCCGGGGAGCTGTTTTTT.

V gene TRBV11-2 combines with J gene TRBJ2-1; tentative D call: TRBD2 (6 bases). CDR3 length: 13 amino acids. Germline values: CDR1 SGHAT, CDR2 FQNNGV. V was clipped by 2 bases and J by 5 bases, with 7 bases between them. This chain's CDR3 is CASSLTGDNEQFF. The CDR3 DNA reads TGTGCCAGCAGCTTAACGGGAGACAATGAGCAGTTCTTC.

This chain uses TRBV4-1 with TRBJ1-1, with D possibly matching TRBD1 (5 bases). The V gene lost 2 bases and the J gene lost 1 base, with 8 bases spanning the gap. Per the germline V gene, CDR1 is MGHRA and CDR2 is YSYEKL. The CDR3 length is 14 residues. CDR3 sequence: CASSQPGQNTEAFF. Written as DNA, the CDR3 is TGCGCCAGCAGCCAACCAGGACAGAACACTGAAGCTTTCTTT.

The V gene is TRBV2, the J gene TRBJ1-4; D may be TRBD1 (6 bases). CDR1 and CDR2 from the germline V gene are SNHLY and FYNNEI. Between the trimmed V and J ends, which lost 5 bases and 0 bases, there was a span of 16 bases. The CDR3 extends over 17 amino acids. This CDR3 reads CASSLDRIGATNEKLFF. CDR3 coding DNA: TGTGCCAGCAGTCTTGACAGGATCGGGGCAACTAATGAAAAACTGTTTTTT.

The count of this clone is one. CDR3 bases: TGTGCCAGCAGTTCCTACGACAGGGGGCTTTGGGAGACCCAGTACTTC. Protein product: CASSSYDRGLWETQYF. The V call is TRBV28, the J call TRBJ2-5; 10 bases line up with TRBD1. There are 16 residues in the CDR3. V trimming: 4 bases; J trimming: 5 bases; junction bases outside the gene matches: 10. Germline V gene lookup returns CDR1 MDHEN and CDR2 SYDVKM.

This chain links TRBV25-1 with TRBJ1-2; perhaps TRBD1 as D (5 bases). The CDR3 has 14 amino acids. The V and J ends lost 7 bases and 7 bases respectively, with 19 bases between them. The germline V gene has CDR1 MGHDK and CDR2 SYGVNS. CDR3 nucleotides: TGTGCCAGCACCCCCGGGGGTTTGGTCGGTGGCTACACCTTC. Residues: CASTPGGLVGGYTF.

The sample holds one count of this clone. This chain's CDR3 is CASSPPGTGAWGYTF. The CDR3 bases are TGTGCCAGCTCACCACCCGGGACAGGGGCTTGGGGCTACACCTTC. The rearrangement links TRBV18 to TRBJ1-2; TRBD1 agrees at 10 bases. The CDR3 is made up of 15 amino acids. Germline V gene sequence: CDR1 KGHSH, CDR2 LQKENI. J lost 8 bases, V lost 0 bases, and 6 bases had no gene match.

In its sample, this clone was seen once. The rearrangement links TRBV11-2 to TRBJ2-3; 10 bases agree with TRBD2. The CDR3 is made up of 16 amino acids. Germline lookup yields CDR1 SGHAT and CDR2 FQNNGV. J lost 10 bases, V lost 6 bases, and 16 bases had no gene match. DNA of the CDR3: TGTGCCAGCAGAGCTCTAGCGGGAGCTCTGACGTCTGCGCAGTATTTT. It specifies CASRALAGALTSAQYF.